This T cell receptor beta chain was recovered during a study of patients and donors after allogeneic stem cell transplantation. In regard to this clonotype: At one end, the junction sequence differs from germline, possibly due to a read error.

TCRdb re-called the RT-PCR reads through MiXCR, storing one row per CDR3 protein. Of some 160,000 distinct CDR3 sequences in the sample, about 24% were seen once. The germline V gene has CDR1 SGHDN and CDR2 FVKESK. CDR3 length: 15 amino acids. J is TRBJ1-5 and V is TRBV14, with a possible D match to TRBD1 (6 bases). This TCR came from a human donor who was either an allogeneic HSCT recipient or a stem cell or donor lymphocyte infusion donor (not recorded which). It is not recorded whose cells these are; they may come from a transplant donor. The specimen was blood, either unsorted or a sorted T cell fraction (not recorded which). This chain's CDR3 is CASSLAGDSNQPEHF. The CDR3 DNA is TGTGCCAGCAGCTTAGCAGGGGATAGCAATCAGCCCGAGCATTTT.